This T cell receptor beta chain comes out of a study of blood T cell repertoires in COVID-19 (TCRdb year 2020). The study in broad terms: Samples from collaborators originated in the United States, Italy and Spain and spanned both the acute and convalescent phases of COVID-19. The material from the prospective study consisted of cDNA or gDNA derived from T cells, B-cell-depleted T cells, or PBMCs. The dataset comprised deeply sampled blood TCRbeta repertoires from subjects exposed to, actively infected with, or recovered from COVID-19. The repertoires were released in a freely available public database meant as a resource for research on the immune response to SARS-CoV-2. Samples came from the ongoing ImmuneRACE study (first 160 participants) plus 1,254 subjects from 6 global collaborators. The sample metadata nearly always contained a de-identified subject ID, COVID-19 status, age in years and sex. Where available, HLA class I and class II types were obtained from metadata supplied by the sample provider rather than from assay-based typing.

What the study reported, not specific to this receptor: The quantity of clinical and demographic metadata differed by source and by participant and was supplied without curation.

Whole blood was collected in K2EDTA tubes by collaborating institutions according to the institutions' own protocols. For TCRbeta analysis, collaborator samples were shipped as frozen whole blood, as isolated PBMCs, or as DNA extracted from either sample type. Per the germline V gene (reference sequence), LGHDT is the CDR1 and YNNKEL is the CDR2. After removal of 4 bases from V and 5 bases from J, the junction retains 7 bases not matched to a gene. CDR3 length: 16 amino acids, cysteine to phenylalanine. The sequence is cut down to CDR3 DNA, 48 bases in frame from base 1. The immunoSEQ Assay, a bias-controlled multiplex PCR, was used to amplify TCRbeta CDR3 regions from genomic DNA. Under the source paper's analysis protocol: Nucleated cell counts per sample were estimated from amplification of reference gene primers within the assay. To quantify the absolute abundance of each unique TCRbeta CDR3 rearrangement, sequence reads were collapsed and filtered. For each sample, productive Simpson clonality was calculated as the square root of Simpson's diversity index over productive rearrangements. The immuneACCESS repertoire file appears here via TCRdb, limited to in-frame rearrangements. These files lack a portion of the clones; in checked studies, under half of the deficit traces to unresolved V genes, and the cause of the others is not known. V and J calls plus clone size are reproduced from that table; the DNA served to infer D and trimming. The sample table contains 89,000 or so clones; only one count was recorded for less than 85% of them. Together, the top ten hold roughly 37% of the sample.

Concerning this clone itself: Its target antigen remains unknown. No base quality information exists; no much larger clone differs at one position.

This sequence originates from a man aged 80 or over with acute or convalescent COVID-19. The chain is made from TRBV3-1 (or the pseudogene TRBV3-2) and TRBJ2-1; 11 middle bases align to TRBD2. Sample: peripheral blood. This receptor carries the CDR3 CASSRLAGGPHNEQFF. The DNA sequence follows: TGTGCCAGCAGCCGATTAGCGGGAGGGCCCCACAATGAGCAGTTCTTC.